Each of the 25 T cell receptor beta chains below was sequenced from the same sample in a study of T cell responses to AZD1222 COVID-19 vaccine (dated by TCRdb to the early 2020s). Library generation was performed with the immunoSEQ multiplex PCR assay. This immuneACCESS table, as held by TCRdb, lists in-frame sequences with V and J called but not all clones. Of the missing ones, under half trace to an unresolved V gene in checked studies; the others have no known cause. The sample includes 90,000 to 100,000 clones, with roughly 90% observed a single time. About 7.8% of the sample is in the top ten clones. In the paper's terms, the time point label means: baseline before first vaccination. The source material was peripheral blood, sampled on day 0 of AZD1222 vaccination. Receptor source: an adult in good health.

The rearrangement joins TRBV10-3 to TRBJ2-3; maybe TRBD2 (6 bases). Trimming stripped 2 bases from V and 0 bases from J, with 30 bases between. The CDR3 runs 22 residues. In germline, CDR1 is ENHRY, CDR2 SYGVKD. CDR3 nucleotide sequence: TGTGCCATCAGTGAGCTGATGACGGCCGGAGGGCGGTCTTCGTCTAGCACAGATACGCAGTATTTT. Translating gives CAISELMTAGGRSSSSTDTQYF.

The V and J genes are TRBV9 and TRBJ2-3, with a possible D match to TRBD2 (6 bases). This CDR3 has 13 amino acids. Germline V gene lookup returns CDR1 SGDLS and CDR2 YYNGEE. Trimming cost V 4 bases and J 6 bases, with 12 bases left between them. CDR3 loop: CASSYPGTDTQYF. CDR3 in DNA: TGTGCCAGCAGCTACCCGGGGACTGATACGCAGTATTTT.

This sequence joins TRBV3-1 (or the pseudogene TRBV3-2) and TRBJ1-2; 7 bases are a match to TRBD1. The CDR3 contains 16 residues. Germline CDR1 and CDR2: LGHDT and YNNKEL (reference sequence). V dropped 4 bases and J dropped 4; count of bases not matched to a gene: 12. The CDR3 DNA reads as TGTGCCAGCAGCCCGATACAGGGGCTCCACACCTATGGCTACACCTTC. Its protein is CASSPIQGLHTYGYTF.

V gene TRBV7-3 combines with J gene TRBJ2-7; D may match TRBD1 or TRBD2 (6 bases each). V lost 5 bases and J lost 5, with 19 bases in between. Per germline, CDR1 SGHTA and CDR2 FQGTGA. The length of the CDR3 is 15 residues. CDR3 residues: CASSPRGASADEQYF. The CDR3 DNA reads TGTGCCAGCAGCCCAAGGGGGGCTAGCGCTGACGAGCAGTACTTC.

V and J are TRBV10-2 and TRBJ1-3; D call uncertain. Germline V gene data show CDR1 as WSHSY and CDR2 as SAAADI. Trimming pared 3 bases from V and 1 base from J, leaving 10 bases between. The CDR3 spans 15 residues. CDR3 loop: CASSDMTTSGNTIYF. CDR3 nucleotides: TGCGCCAGCAGTGATATGACCACTTCTGGAAACACCATATATTTT.

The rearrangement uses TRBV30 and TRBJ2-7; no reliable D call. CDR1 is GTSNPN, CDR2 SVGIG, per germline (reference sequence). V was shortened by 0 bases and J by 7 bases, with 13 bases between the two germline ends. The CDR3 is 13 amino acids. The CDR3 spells CAWSVLEELEQYF. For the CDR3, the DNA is TGTGCCTGGAGTGTATTGGAAGAGCTGGAGCAGTACTTC.

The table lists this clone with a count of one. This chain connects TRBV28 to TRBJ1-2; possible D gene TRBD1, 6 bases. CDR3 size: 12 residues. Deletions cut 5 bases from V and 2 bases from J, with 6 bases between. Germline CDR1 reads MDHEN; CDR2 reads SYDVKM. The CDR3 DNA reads TGTGCCAGCAGTCAGGGGAACTATGGCTACACCTTC. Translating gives CASSQGNYGYTF.

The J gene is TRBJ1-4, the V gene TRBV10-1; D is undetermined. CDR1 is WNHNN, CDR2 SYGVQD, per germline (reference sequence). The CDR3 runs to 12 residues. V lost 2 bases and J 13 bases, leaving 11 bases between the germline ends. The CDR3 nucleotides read TGCGCCAGCAGTGAGAATCAGACGGGACTGTTTTTT. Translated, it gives CASSENQTGLFF.

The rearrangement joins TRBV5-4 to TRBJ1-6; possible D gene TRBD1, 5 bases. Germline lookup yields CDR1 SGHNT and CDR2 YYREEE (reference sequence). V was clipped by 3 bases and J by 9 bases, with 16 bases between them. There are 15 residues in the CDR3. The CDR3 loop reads CASSSGPRASSPLHF. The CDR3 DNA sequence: TGTGCCAGCAGCTCGGGACCGCGGGCAAGTTCACCCCTCCACTTT.

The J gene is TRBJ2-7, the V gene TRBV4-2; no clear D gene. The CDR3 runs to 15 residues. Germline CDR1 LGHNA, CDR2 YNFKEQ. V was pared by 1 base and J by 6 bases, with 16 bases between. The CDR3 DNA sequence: TGTGCCAGCAGCCAAGGACACCAGCGATTGGGCGAGCAGTACTTC. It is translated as CASSQGHQRLGEQYF.

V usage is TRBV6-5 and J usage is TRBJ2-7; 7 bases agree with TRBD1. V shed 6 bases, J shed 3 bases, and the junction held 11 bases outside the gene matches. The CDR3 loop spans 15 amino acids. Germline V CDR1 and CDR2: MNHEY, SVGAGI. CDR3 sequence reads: CASSGRTGLHYEQYF. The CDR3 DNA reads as TGTGCCAGCAGCGGCAGGACAGGACTCCACTACGAGCAGTACTTC.

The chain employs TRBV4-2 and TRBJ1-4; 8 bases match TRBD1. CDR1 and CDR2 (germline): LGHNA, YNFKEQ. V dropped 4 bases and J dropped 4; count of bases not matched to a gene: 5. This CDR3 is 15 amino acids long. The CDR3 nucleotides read TGTGCCAGCAGCCGAGCGACAGGGGTTAATGAAAAACTGTTTTTT. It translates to CASSRATGVNEKLFF.

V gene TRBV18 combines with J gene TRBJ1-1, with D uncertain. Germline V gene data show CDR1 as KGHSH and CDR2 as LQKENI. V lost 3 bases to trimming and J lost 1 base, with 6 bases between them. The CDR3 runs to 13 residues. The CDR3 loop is CASSPLENTEAFF. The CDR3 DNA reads TGTGCCAGCTCACCTCTGGAGAACACTGAAGCTTTCTTT.

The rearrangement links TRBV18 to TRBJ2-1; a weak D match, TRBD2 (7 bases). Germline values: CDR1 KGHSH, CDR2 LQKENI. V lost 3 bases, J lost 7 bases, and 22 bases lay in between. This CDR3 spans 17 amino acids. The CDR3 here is CASSPRDNRGEGNEQFF. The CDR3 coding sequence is TGTGCCAGCTCACCCCGGGACAACCGCGGGGAGGGGAATGAGCAGTTCTTC.

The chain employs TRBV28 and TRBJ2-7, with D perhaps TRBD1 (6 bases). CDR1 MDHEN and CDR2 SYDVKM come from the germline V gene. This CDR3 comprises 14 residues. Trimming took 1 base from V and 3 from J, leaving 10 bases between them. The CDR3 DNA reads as TGTGCCAGCAGTTTATTCCGGGACAACTACGAGCAGTACTTC. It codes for CASSLFRDNYEQYF.

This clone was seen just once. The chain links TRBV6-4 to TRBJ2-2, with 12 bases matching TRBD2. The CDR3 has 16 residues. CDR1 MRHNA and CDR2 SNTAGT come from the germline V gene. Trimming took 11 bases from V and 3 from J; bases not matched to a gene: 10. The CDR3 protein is CAPLAGGPGDTGELFF. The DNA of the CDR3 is TGTGCCCCCCTAGCGGGGGGGCCGGGGGACACCGGGGAGCTGTTTTTT.

The CDR3 region is CASSQFGTGSLNEQFF. CDR3 DNA: TGTGCCAGCAGCCAATTCGGGACAGGGTCTCTCAATGAGCAGTTCTTC. The genes are TRBV11-2 and TRBJ2-1, with TRBD1 identical over 9 bases. The germline CDR1 and CDR2 sequences are SGHAT and FQNNGV. V lost 5 bases, J lost 6 bases, and 11 bases stayed unmatched. This CDR3 is built from 16 residues. The variable domain in full, with the rest retrieved from reference TRBV11-2 and TRBJ2-1, is EAGVAQSPRYKIIEKRQSVAFWCNPISGHATLYWYQQILGQGPKLLIQFQNNGVVDDSQLPKDRFSAERLKGVDSTLKIQPAKLEDSAVYLCASSQFGTGSLNEQFFGPGTRLTVL.

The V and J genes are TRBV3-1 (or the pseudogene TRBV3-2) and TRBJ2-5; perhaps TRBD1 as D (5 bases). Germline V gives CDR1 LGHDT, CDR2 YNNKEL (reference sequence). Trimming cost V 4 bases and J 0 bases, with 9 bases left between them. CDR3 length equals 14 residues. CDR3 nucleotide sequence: TGTGCCAGCAGCCCCCCGACAGACCAAGAGACCCAGTACTTC. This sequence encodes CASSPPTDQETQYF.

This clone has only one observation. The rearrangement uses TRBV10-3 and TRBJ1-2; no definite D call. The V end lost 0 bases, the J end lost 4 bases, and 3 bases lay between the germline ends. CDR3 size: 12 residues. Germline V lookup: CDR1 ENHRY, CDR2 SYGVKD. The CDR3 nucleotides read TGTGCCATCAGTGAGTCCCTCTATGGCTACACCTTC. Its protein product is CAISESLYGYTF.

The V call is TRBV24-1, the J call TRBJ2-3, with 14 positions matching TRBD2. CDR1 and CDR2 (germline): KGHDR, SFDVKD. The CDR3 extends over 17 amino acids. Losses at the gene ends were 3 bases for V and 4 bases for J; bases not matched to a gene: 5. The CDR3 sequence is CATSDPLGLAGADTQYF. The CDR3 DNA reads TGTGCCACCAGTGATCCCTTGGGACTAGCGGGAGCAGATACGCAGTATTTT.

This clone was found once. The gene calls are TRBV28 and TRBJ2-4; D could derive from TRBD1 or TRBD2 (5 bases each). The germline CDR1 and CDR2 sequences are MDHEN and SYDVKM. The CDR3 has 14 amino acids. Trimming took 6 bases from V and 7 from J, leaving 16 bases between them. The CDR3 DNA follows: TGTGCCAGCAGCCCACCCACAGGCGGGAACATTCAGTACTTC. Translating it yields CASSPPTGGNIQYF.

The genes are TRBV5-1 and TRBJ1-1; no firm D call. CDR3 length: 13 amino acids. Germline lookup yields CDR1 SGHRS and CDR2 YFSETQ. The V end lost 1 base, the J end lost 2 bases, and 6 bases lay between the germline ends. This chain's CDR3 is CASSLSVNTEAFF. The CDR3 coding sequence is TGCGCCAGCAGCTTGTCAGTAAACACTGAAGCTTTCTTT.

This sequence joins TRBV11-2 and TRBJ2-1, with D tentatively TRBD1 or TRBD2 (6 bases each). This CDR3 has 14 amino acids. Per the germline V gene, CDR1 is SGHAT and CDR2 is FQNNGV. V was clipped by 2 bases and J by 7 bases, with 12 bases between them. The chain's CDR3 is CASSLSGAWNEQFF. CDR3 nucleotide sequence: TGTGCCAGCAGCTTATCGGGGGCCTGGAATGAGCAGTTCTTC.

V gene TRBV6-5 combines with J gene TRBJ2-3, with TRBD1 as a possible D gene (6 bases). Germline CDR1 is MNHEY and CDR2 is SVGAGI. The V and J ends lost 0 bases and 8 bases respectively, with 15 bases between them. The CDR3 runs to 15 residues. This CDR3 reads CASSYSARGFGTQYF. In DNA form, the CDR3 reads TGTGCCAGCAGTTACTCAGCCAGGGGATTCGGTACGCAGTATTTT.

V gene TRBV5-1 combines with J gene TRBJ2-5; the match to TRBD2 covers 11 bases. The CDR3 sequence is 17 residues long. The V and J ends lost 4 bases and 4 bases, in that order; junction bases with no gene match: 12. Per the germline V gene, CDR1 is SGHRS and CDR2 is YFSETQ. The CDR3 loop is CASSVGLAEPGIETQYF. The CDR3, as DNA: TGCGCCAGCAGCGTGGGACTAGCGGAGCCGGGGATAGAGACCCAGTACTTC.